The rows below give T cell receptor beta chains drawn from one sample of a study of T cells after somatic rescue of genetic block. The protocol was immunoSEQ multiplex PCR, while the TCRdb copy is restricted to in-frame clones and leaves out a portion. The sample shows roughly 11,000 clones, under 80% of them seen only once. Sample: peripheral blood mononuclear cells (PBMCs). The receptors were sampled from a boy aged 10-17 years. Each CDR3 is given with its conserved first and last residue. D genes are given only for firm matches. Part of the rows lack a size; the others show once, few, many or a class for expanded clones.

D gene,clone size,V gene,J gene,CDR3 DNA,CDR3 protein
TRBD1,NA,TRBV6-5,TRBJ1-2,TGTGCCAGCAGTTACTACAGGGGCTATGGCTACACCTTC,CASSYYRGYGYTF
NA,NA,TRBV28,TRBJ1-2,TGTGCCAGCAGTGAGGGGATTTTAGAGAACTATGGCTACACCTTC,CASSEGILENYGYTF
NA,NA,TRBV6-1,TRBJ2-1,TGTGCCACCACAGGCTACTCCTACAATGAGCAGTTCTTC,CATTGYSYNEQFF
NA,few,TRBV30,TRBJ1-5,TGTGCCTATTCGCTAGCCTTCAATCAGCCCCAGCATTTT,CAYSLAFNQPQHF
NA,NA,TRBV9,TRBJ1-5,TGTGCCAGCAGCGCCACAGGGACCGATCAGCCCCAGCATTTT,CASSATGTDQPQHF
NA,NA,TRBV10-3,TRBJ2-3,TGTGCCATCAGTACGGGCGTGGGGAGCACAGATACGCAGTATTTT,CAISTGVGSTDTQYF
NA,NA,TRBV7-9,TRBJ2-5,TGTGCCAGCAGCTTGGGGCCACGGCCTGTTGAGACCCAGTACTTC,CASSLGPRPVETQYF
TRBD2,NA,TRBV27,TRBJ2-7,TGTGCCAGCAGTTTATGGCGGGGGTCTACACACTTC,CASSLWRGSTHF
NA,NA,TRBV30,TRBJ2-2,TGTGCCTGGAAAGGGTACTGGCGGGAGCTGTTTTTT,CAWKGYWRELFF
NA,NA,TRBV29-1,TRBJ1-1,TGCAGCGTTGCCGGACAGGAAGCTTTCTTT,CSVAGQEAFF
NA,NA,TRBV5-6,TRBJ2-7,TGTGCCAGCAGCTTCGGGGGACCCTACGAGCAGTACTTC,CASSFGGPYEQYF
TRBD2,NA,TRBV9,TRBJ2-1,TGTGCCAGCAGCGCACACAGGCGGGAGGGCCCCTACAATGAGCAGTTCTTC,CASSAHRREGPYNEQFF
NA,once,TRBV19,TRBJ2-1,TGTGCCAGTAGTGGGGCCAGGGGAGGACTAGTTCTATACAATGAGCAGTTCTTC,CASSGARGGLVLYNEQFF
TRBD1,NA,TRBV19,TRBJ1-1,TGTGCCAGTAGGAAACTGGACAGGGGCTCTGAAGCTTTCTTT,CASRKLDRGSEAFF
TRBD1,few,TRBV28,TRBJ1-2,TGTGCCAGCAGTTTAGACAGGGGGCGCGTCTATGGCTACACCTTC,CASSLDRGRVYGYTF
NA,NA,TRBV19,TRBJ1-3,TGTGCCAGTAGTATAGATGGACAGTACTCTGGAAACACCATATATTTT,CASSIDGQYSGNTIYF
TRBD1,NA,TRBV19,TRBJ1-2,TGTGCCAGTAGTAGACAGGGGAGGGGCTATGGCTACACCTTC,CASSRQGRGYGYTF
TRBD2,NA,TRBV7-9,TRBJ2-1,TGTGCCAGCAGCTTAGTAGGGACTAGCGGGAGCAGGGTGAATGAGCAGTTCTTC,CASSLVGTSGSRVNEQFF
TRBD1,NA,TRBV2,TRBJ1-2,TGTGCCAGCAGTGAAACAGGGGGCGACTTACGTGGCTACACCTTC,CASSETGGDLRGYTF
TRBD1,NA,TRBV5-1,TRBJ1-6,TGCGCCAGCAGCCCGGGACAGGCCTGGAGCTATAATTCACCCCTCCACTTT,CASSPGQAWSYNSPLHF
NA,NA,TRBV27,TRBJ1-4,TGTGCCAGCAGTTCAATACGCCGGGTTGGGGCGGATTCTAATGAAAAACTGTTTTTT,CASSSIRRVGADSNEKLFF
TRBD1,few,TRBV29-1,TRBJ2-4,TGCAGCGTTGAGGACAGGGGGCGAAACATTCAGTACTTC,CSVEDRGRNIQYF
NA,NA,TRBV6-1,TRBJ2-1,TGTGCCAGTAGCAGCCTCAGCTCCTACAATGAGCAGTTCTTC,CASSSLSSYNEQFF
NA,NA,TRBV27,TRBJ1-2,TGTGCCAGCAGTCCAGTCCCGTGGGGGAACTATGGCTACACCTTC,CASSPVPWGNYGYTF
TRBD2,NA,TRBV5-6,TRBJ2-2,TGTGCCAGCAGCCCGGGGTGGGAAGCGGGAGTAGACACCGGGGAGCTGTTTTTT,CASSPGWEAGVDTGELFF
TRBD1,NA,TRBV18,TRBJ1-4,TGTGCCAGCTCACCGGGACAGCCTAATGAAAAACTGTTTTTT,CASSPGQPNEKLFF
TRBD2,NA,TRBV19,TRBJ2-1,TGTGCCAGTAGTATAGGGAGGATCGGGCAGGGAAGGTACAGCGGGAGATACAATGAGCAGTTCTTC,CASSIGRIGQGRYSGRYNEQFF
TRBD2,medium-sized,TRBV5-1,TRBJ2-2,TGCGCCAGCAGTATTTGGGGTAGCGGGGAAAACACCGGGGAGCTGTTTTTT,CASSIWGSGENTGELFF
TRBD2,NA,TRBV6-5,TRBJ2-7,TGTGCCAGCAGTTCCGGGACTACCTCCACCTACGAGCAGTACTTC,CASSSGTTSTYEQYF
NA,NA,TRBV2,TRBJ2-6,TGTGCGAGCCAGAAGTCCCACTCTGGGGCCAACGTCCTGACTTTC,CASQKSHSGANVLTF
NA,NA,TRBV30,TRBJ1-2,TGTGCCTGGAACAAACAGTCTGGCTACACCTTC,CAWNKQSGYTF
TRBD1,NA,TRBV7-4,TRBJ1-2,TGTGCCAGCAGCTCCGAATACAGGGGGCGAGTAGTATACTATGGCTACACCTTC,CASSSEYRGRVVYYGYTF
NA,NA,TRBV28,TRBJ2-3,TGTGCCAGCAGTTCCAGGGTTCATACGCAGTATTTT,CASSSRVHTQYF
TRBD2,NA,TRBV11-2,TRBJ2-5,TGTGCCAGCAGCTTAGGCCAGCGGGGGCAAGAGACCCAGTACTTC,CASSLGQRGQETQYF
NA,NA,TRBV11-2,TRBJ1-1,TGTGCCAGCAGCTTAGGGGGTTTAAACACTGAAGCTTTCTTT,CASSLGGLNTEAFF
NA,NA,TRBV28,TRBJ1-2,TGTGCCAGCAGTTCGGACAGAATCTATGGCTACACCTTC,CASSSDRIYGYTF
NA,NA,TRBV6-5,TRBJ2-7,TGTGCCAGCAGTTACCCCGGGACAGCGGGTTACGAGCAGTACTTC,CASSYPGTAGYEQYF
TRBD1,NA,TRBV28,TRBJ2-7,TGTGCAGAATCCGGACAGGTAATCAACGAGCAGTACTTC,CAESGQVINEQYF
NA,NA,TRBV18,TRBJ1-5,TGTGCCAGCTCAGCCCTACAGGGTCGCAATCAGCCCCAGCATTTT,CASSALQGRNQPQHF
TRBD2,NA,TRBV6-5,TRBJ2-1,TGTGCCAGCAGTCCACCGGGACTAGCGGTTGCTGAGCAGTTCTTC,CASSPPGLAVAEQFF
TRBD1,NA,TRBV11-3,TRBJ2-7,TGTGCCAGCAGCTTAGCCCGACAGGGGGCGTACGAGCAGTACTTC,CASSLARQGAYEQYF
TRBD1,NA,TRBV6-4,TRBJ1-2,TGTGCCAGCAGTGACCGACAGGGGCTTGGCTACACCTTC,CASSDRQGLGYTF
NA,NA,TRBV7-3,TRBJ2-1,TGTGCCAGCAGCTTAGACCAGTCTACAGGTGAGCAGTTCTTC,CASSLDQSTGEQFF
NA,NA,TRBV27,TRBJ2-3,TGTGCCGTGGGACAATTTAGCACAGATACGCAGTATTTT,CAVGQFSTDTQYF
TRBD1,NA,TRBV27,TRBJ1-2,TGTGCCAGCACCACCTTGGAGGGAGGGGGCTACTATGGCTACACCTTC,CASTTLEGGGYYGYTF
NA,once,TRBV28,TRBJ2-1,TGTGCCAGCAGTTTTGACTGGTACAATGAGCAGTTCTTC,CASSFDWYNEQFF
TRBD1,NA,TRBV6-6,TRBJ2-5,TGTGCCAGCAGTTACGGGACAGGGGGGCAAGAGACCCAGTACTTC,CASSYGTGGQETQYF
TRBD2,NA,TRBV10-3,TRBJ2-7,TGTGCCATCATGGGTCGACTAGCTGAACCCTACGAGCAGTACTTC,CAIMGRLAEPYEQYF
NA,NA,TRBV7-3,TRBJ2-2,TGTGCCAGCAGTCTTACAGGGACCGGGGAGCTGTTTTTT,CASSLTGTGELFF
TRBD2,NA,TRBV18,TRBJ2-1,TGTGCCAGCTCACTCTCCGGGACTAGCGGTTATGAGCAGTTCTTC,CASSLSGTSGYEQFF
NA,NA,TRBV25-1,TRBJ2-7,TGTGCCAGCAGTGGACAGGTCTACGAGCAGTACTTC,CASSGQVYEQYF
NA,NA,TRBV5-1,TRBJ2-1,TGCGCCAGCAGATATGAGCCCTCCGCCTACAATGAGCAGTTCTTC,CASRYEPSAYNEQFF
TRBD1,NA,TRBV10-3,TRBJ1-2,TGTGCCATCAGGGACAGGGAGAGCTATGGCTACACCTTC,CAIRDRESYGYTF